These 24 T cell receptor beta chains came from one sample sequenced in a study of cytomegalovirus exposure and HLA in healthy donors. 13 Jbeta primers and 60 Vbeta primers were used for the PCR. Sequenced by immunoSEQ multiplex PCR; TCRdb stores in-frame clones only, minus some. There are about 150,000 clones in the sample; around 84% occur only once, and less than 2.5% lies in the top ten. Sequencing was performed on PBMCs. These TCRs come from a woman younger than 30 in good health and CMV-seronegative.

The chain employs TRBV7-2 and TRBJ2-3; tentative D call: TRBD1 (5 bases). V lost 2 bases, J lost 0 bases, and 12 bases lay in between. This CDR3 region has 16 residues. Germline V gives CDR1 SGHTA, CDR2 FQGNSA. The CDR3 sequence: CASSLRTTGSTDTQYF. In DNA form, the CDR3 reads TGTGCCAGCAGCTTACGCACAACAGGCAGCACAGATACGCAGTATTTT.

The chain links TRBV16 to TRBJ1-4, with D possibly being TRBD1 (5 bases). Germline loops: CDR1 KGHSY, CDR2 FQNENV. The ends were cut back, 0 bases at V and 8 bases at J, with 13 bases in the middle. This CDR3 has 15 amino acids. The CDR3 is CASSQSGRGDEKLFF. The CDR3 bases are TGTGCCAGCAGCCAATCTGGTAGGGGTGACGAAAAACTGTTTTTT.

The J gene is TRBJ1-2, the V gene TRBV7-2; D is undetermined. Trimming took off 2 bases at V and 5 bases at J, with 9 bases between the two ends. CDR1 is SGHTA, CDR2 FQGNSA, per germline. The CDR3 is 13 residues long. The CDR3 is CASSLFVGYGYTF. The CDR3, as DNA: TGTGCCAGCAGCTTATTTGTCGGGTATGGCTACACCTTC.

The chain combines TRBV29-1 with TRBJ2-7; 7 positions match TRBD2. Looked up from germline, CDR1 is SQVTM and CDR2 is ANQGSEA. V trimming: 0 bases; J trimming: 0 bases; junction bases outside the gene matches: 5. The CDR3 runs 15 residues. CDR3: CSVEEAGPSSYEQYF. The CDR3 DNA reads as TGCAGCGTTGAAGAAGCGGGACCTAGCTCCTACGAGCAGTACTTC.

For this clone: In the same sample, other DNA sequences code for this CDR3. The chain recombines TRBV18 with TRBJ1-2, with D maybe TRBD1 (6 bases). Trimming took 3 bases from V and 6 from J, leaving 17 bases between them. Germline values: CDR1 KGHSH, CDR2 LQKENI. This CDR3 has 15 amino acids. CDR3 region: CASSPREGTGNGYTF. The DNA for the CDR3 is TGTGCCAGCTCACCGAGAGAAGGTACAGGGAATGGCTACACCTTC.

This clone was found a few times. The chain couples TRBV5-1 to TRBJ1-6; 7 nucleotides align to TRBD1. The CDR3 consists of 18 residues. CDR1 and CDR2 (germline): SGHRS, YFSETQ. The V segment lost 0 bases and the J segment 6 bases; nucleotides outside the gene matches: 12. CDR3 sequence reads: CASSLAGQDASGNSPLHF. CDR3 bases: TGCGCCAGCAGCTTGGCAGGACAGGACGCCTCTGGTAATTCACCCCTCCACTTT.

The chain links TRBV18 to TRBJ1-1, with D perhaps matching TRBD1 (6 bases). Deletions cut 0 bases from V and 12 bases from J, with 17 bases between. The CDR3 runs 14 residues. Germline values: CDR1 KGHSH, CDR2 LQKENI. The CDR3 loop reads CASSPPGHGRGTFF. CDR3 coding DNA: TGTGCCAGCTCACCACCGGGACATGGCAGGGGAACTTTCTTT.

This clone has just one count. As DNA, the CDR3 is TGTGCCAGCAGCTCCCCGGGGGGGATAGCCAAAAACATTCAGTACTTC. Protein sequence: CASSSPGGIAKNIQYF. The chain couples TRBV7-2 to TRBJ2-4; TRBD2 agrees at 8 bases. Trimming at V came to 4 bases and at J to 0 bases, leaving 5 bases not matched to a gene. This CDR3 contains 16 residues. CDR1 and CDR2 (germline): SGHTA, FQGNSA.

This clone was detected only once. This rearrangement joins TRBV7-2 to TRBJ1-3, with 8 bases that match TRBD1. Germline lookup yields CDR1 SGHTA and CDR2 FQGNSA. This CDR3 contains 19 residues. V shed 3 bases, J shed 2 bases, and the junction held 15 bases outside the gene matches. CDR3 in amino acids: CASSFSRSLGQGAGNTIYF. In DNA, the CDR3 is TGTGCCAGCAGCTTTTCGCGATCTCTCGGACAGGGTGCTGGAAACACCATATATTTT.

J is TRBJ2-3 and V is TRBV27; D is ambiguous. CDR1 is MNHEY, CDR2 SMNVEV, per germline (reference sequence). This CDR3 spans 13 amino acids. Deletions cut 6 bases from V and 5 bases from J, with 12 bases between. In DNA form, the CDR3 reads TGTGCCAGCAGCCAACTTCACGGAGATACGCAGTATTTT. Its translation is CASSQLHGDTQYF.

The chain joins TRBV5-4 to TRBJ2-7, with D perhaps matching TRBD2 (5 bases). CDR3 size: 14 residues. CDR1 is SGHNT, CDR2 YYREEE, per germline (reference sequence). Trimming stripped 1 base from V and 2 bases from J, with 10 bases between. The CDR3 sequence: CASSLSGSTYEQYF. CDR3 sequence (DNA): TGTGCCAGCAGCTTGAGCGGATCGACCTACGAGCAGTACTTC. The full variable domain, with the rest looked up from reference TRBV5-4 and TRBJ2-7, is ETGVTQSPTHLIKTRGQQVTLRCSSQSGHNTVSWYQQALGQGPQFIFQYYREEENGRGNFPPRFSGLQFPNYSSELNVNALELDDSALYLCASSLSGSTYEQYFGPGTRLTVT.

The rearrangement links TRBV10-2 to TRBJ1-2; D perhaps matches TRBD1 (5 bases). The V end lost 3 bases, the J end lost 8 bases, and 22 bases lay between the germline ends. The CDR3 is 16 residues long. Germline CDR1 reads WSHSY; CDR2 reads SAAADI. This CDR3 reads CASSERFTGSPPGYTF. For the CDR3, the DNA is TGCGCCAGCAGTGAAAGGTTTACAGGCAGCCCTCCAGGCTACACCTTC.

Comment on this clone: The same CDR3 arises from other DNA sequences in this sample as well. The chain links TRBV18 to TRBJ2-3; TRBD1 agrees at 9 bases. CDR1 and CDR2 from the germline V gene are KGHSH and LQKENI. The CDR3 spans 15 residues. Germline trimming cut 6 bases from V and 3 bases from J; bases unmatched to any gene: 7. CDR3 protein: CASSPTGGLTDTQYF. In DNA, the CDR3 is TGTGCCAGCTCTCCGACAGGGGGACTTACAGATACGCAGTATTTT.

This chain uses TRBV10-2 with TRBJ2-1, with D possibly matching TRBD2 (6 bases). CDR1 is WSHSY and CDR2 is SAAADI in the germline V gene. The ends were cut back, 8 bases at V and 9 bases at J, with 23 bases in the middle. The CDR3 is 15 residues long. CDR3 DNA: TGCGCCAGCCGTGGGACGGCGGGAAGACGTGGTGAGCAGTTCTTC. This sequence encodes CASRGTAGRRGEQFF.

The CDR3 DNA reads as TGTGCCAGCAGCCAGGGGTCTTCACCCCTCCACTTT. This encodes CASSQGSSPLHF. The rearrangement joins TRBV6-6 to TRBJ1-6; the D gene is possibly TRBD1 (6 bases). Between the trimmed V and J ends, which lost 6 bases and 9 bases, there was a span of 9 bases. The CDR3 extends over 12 amino acids. Germline-derived CDR1 and CDR2 are MNHNY and SVGAGI (reference sequence).

This clone has more than one count but fewer than ten. J is TRBJ2-7 and V is TRBV30; D is ambiguous. The germline V and J ends were trimmed by 0 bases and 7 bases, with 10 bases remaining between them. Germline CDR1 is GTSNPN and CDR2 is SVGIG (reference sequence). The CDR3 is made up of 12 amino acids. CDR3: CAWSVESREQYF. The CDR3 region has the DNA TGTGCCTGGAGTGTAGAGTCGAGAGAGCAGTACTTC. Variable domain in full (rest from reference TRBV30 and TRBJ2-7): SQTIHQWPATLVQPVGSPLSLECTVEGTSNPNLYWYRQAAGRGLQLLFYSVGIGQISSEVPQNLSASRPQDRQFILSSKKLLLSDSGFYLCAWSVESREQYFGPGTRLTVT.

The rearrangement uses TRBV19 and TRBJ2-3, with 12 bases aligning to TRBD2. The CDR3 covers 19 residues. V lost 1 base to trimming and J lost 3 bases; unmatched junction nucleotides: 11. CDR1 is LNHDA and CDR2 is SQIVND in the germline V gene (reference sequence). The CDR3: CASSIGLAGGTLWTDTQYF. The CDR3, as DNA: TGTGCCAGTAGTATAGGCCTAGCGGGAGGGACCCTCTGGACAGATACGCAGTATTTT.

This chain connects TRBV10-3 to TRBJ1-2, with 10 bases matching TRBD1. Losses at the gene ends were 8 bases for V and 8 bases for J; bases not matched to a gene: 2. The CDR3 is 11 amino acids. Germline V gene lookup returns CDR1 ENHRY and CDR2 SYGVKD. Here the CDR3 DNA reads TGTGCCATCGGACAGGGGGACGGCTACACCTTC. It yields the protein CAIGQGDGYTF.

V and J are TRBV18 and TRBJ1-4, with 8 bases lining up with TRBD1. Germline V gene lookup returns CDR1 KGHSH and CDR2 LQKENI. This CDR3 contains 18 residues. With V trimmed by 6 bases and J by 0 bases, 12 bases remained unmatched. CDR3: CASSPTGVIGTTNEKLFF. As DNA, the CDR3 is TGTGCCAGCTCCCCGACAGGGGTTATTGGGACAACTAATGAAAAACTGTTTTTT.

The chain has TRBV30 and TRBJ2-7; D possibly corresponds to TRBD2 (7 bases). The CDR3 is 13 residues long. Germline V lookup: CDR1 GTSNPN, CDR2 SVGIG (reference sequence). Deletions cut 3 bases from V and 0 bases from J, with 9 bases between. The CDR3 is CAWSRGASYEQYF. CDR3 in DNA: TGTGCCTGGAGCCGGGGGGCCTCCTACGAGCAGTACTTC.

The V gene is TRBV4-2, the J gene TRBJ2-1; unclear D gene. CDR1 and CDR2 from the germline V gene are LGHNA and YNFKEQ. CDR3 length: 14 amino acids. V was trimmed by 0 bases and J by 5 bases, leaving 8 bases between them. The CDR3 sequence: CASSQDLRDNEQFF. CDR3 bases: TGTGCCAGCAGCCAAGACTTACGGGACAATGAGCAGTTCTTC.

This clone has a handful of counts. The J gene is TRBJ2-7, the V gene TRBV27; possibly TRBD1 for D (7 bases). Germline lookup yields CDR1 MNHEY and CDR2 SMNVEV (reference sequence). V dropped 2 bases and J dropped 1 base, with 15 bases sitting between them. CDR3 length: 16 residues. The CDR3 DNA is TGTGCCAGCAGTTTAAGGATGACAGGGAGGTCCTACGAGCAGTACTTC. Translation gives CASSLRMTGRSYEQYF.

The chain couples TRBV10-2 to TRBJ1-2; TRBD1 matches at 7 bases. The V gene's germline CDR1 is WSHSY and CDR2 SAAADI. J gave up 4 bases and V 4 bases, and 6 bases lay outside the gene matches. The CDR3 runs 14 residues. This CDR3 is CASSVRGYGYGYTF. CDR3 DNA sequence: TGCGCCAGCAGTGTCAGGGGGTACGGCTATGGCTACACCTTC.

V is TRBV11-3 and J is TRBJ1-5; D might be TRBD1 (6 bases). The germline V and J ends were trimmed by 1 base and 7 bases, with 14 bases remaining between them. This CDR3 region has 15 residues. Germline loops: CDR1 SGHNT, CDR2 YENEEA. The CDR3 sequence: CASSLGGRGGQPQHF. CDR3 DNA sequence: TGTGCCAGCAGCTTAGGGGGCAGGGGTGGGCAGCCCCAGCATTTT.